This T cell receptor delta chain was obtained from a study of fetal and pediatric gammadelta thymocytes (dated by TCRdb to between 2022 and 2023). For context, the study as a whole: To strengthen a single-cell study of gammadelta thymocyte development, the researchers used bulk gammadelta thymocyte repertoires that mixed previously published data with newly generated, unpublished data. The set of bulk gammadelta thymocyte repertoires included approximately ten subjects in total: 3 fetal thymus donors and 7 pediatric thymus donors. The bulk gammadelta thymocyte repertoires combined unpublished data with previously published data (refs 27,28). Bulk TCR repertoire data were included to raise the number of subjects and reinforce the CDR3 publicity analysis.

Points the paper makes about the study in general: Fetal gammadelta thymocyte repertoires were previously reported to be enriched for TRDV2, TRGV8 and TRGV9 usage, low N additions and public CDR3s compared with post-natal repertoires.

Sequencing instrument: Illumina MiSeq. As for the authors' bioinformatics: To analyze publicity, the Vgamma9Vdelta2 and nonVgamma9Vdelta2 bulk CDR3 files from each subject were merged so that every subject had one combined repertoire. CDR3 publicity was scored from 0 to 19 by checking each amino acid sequence across 9 single-cell datasets and 9 to 10 bulk repertoires, using base R and dplyr. TCRdb reprocessed the public data with the CATT caller; entries with the same nucleotide sequence were combined afterwards. TCRdb's processing, not the study's, gives the V and J calls here. A total of around 600 delta-chain clones appear in this sample, approximately 35% of them only once. 15% to 25% of the sample lies in the top ten. Remarks on this clone: This clone's antigen is unknown. Base qualities were left out, and no much larger clone turns up one base away.

CDR3 length: 24 amino acids, cysteine to phenylalanine. Only the CDR3 DNA is retained, 72 bases long and in frame from the first base. Staining of thymocytes was performed with Zombie NIR viability dye and with antibodies against CD3 (UCHT1), TCRgammadelta (11F2), TCRVgamma9 (IMMU360) and TCRVdelta2 (IMMU389). Bulk TRD and TRG CDR3 repertoires were generated separately from sorted Vgamma9Vdelta2 and nonVgamma9Vdelta2 gammadelta thymocytes of human fetal and pediatric thymuses. Pediatric thymus tissue was obtained in Belgium from children undergoing cardiac surgery. The pediatric thymus donors in the study ranged in age from roughly 1 to 11 years. Thymic cell suspensions were prepared from fetal and post-natal thymuses as described previously. Vgamma9Vdelta2 thymocytes were sorted as CD3+ gammadeltaTCR+ Vgamma9+ Vdelta2+ cells. A FACS Aria III cell sorter (BD Biosciences) was used to carry out the cell sorting.

Here the J gene is TRDJ3 and the V gene is not called; no DNA check was done on the table's D call, TRDD3. The specimen was Vgamma9Vdelta2 gamma-delta T cells from the thymus. What this sample's cell subset or site label stands for: sorted CD3+gammadeltaTCR+Vgamma9+Vdelta2+ thymocytes. This TCR derives from a child who underwent cardiac surgery and was recorded as healthy. CDR3 protein: CSGINAEYMGTVIMCSWDTRQMFF. The sequenced DNA: TGCAGTGGTATCAACGCAGAGTACATGGGGACTGTCATAATGTGCTCCTGGGACACCCGACAGATGTTTTTC.